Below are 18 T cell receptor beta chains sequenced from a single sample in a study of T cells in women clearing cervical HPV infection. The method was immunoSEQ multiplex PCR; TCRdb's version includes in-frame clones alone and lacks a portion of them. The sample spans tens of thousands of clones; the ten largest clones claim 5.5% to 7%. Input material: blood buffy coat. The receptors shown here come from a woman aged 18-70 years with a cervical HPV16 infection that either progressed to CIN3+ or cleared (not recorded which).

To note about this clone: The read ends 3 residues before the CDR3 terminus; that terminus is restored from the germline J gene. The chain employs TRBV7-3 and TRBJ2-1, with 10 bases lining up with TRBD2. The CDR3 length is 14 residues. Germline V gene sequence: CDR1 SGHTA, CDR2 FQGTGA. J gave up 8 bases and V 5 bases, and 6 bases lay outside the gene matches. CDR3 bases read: TGTGCCAGCAGCCCGGGACTAGCGTCCTATGAG. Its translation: CASSPGLASYE. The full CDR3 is CASSPGLASYEQFF.

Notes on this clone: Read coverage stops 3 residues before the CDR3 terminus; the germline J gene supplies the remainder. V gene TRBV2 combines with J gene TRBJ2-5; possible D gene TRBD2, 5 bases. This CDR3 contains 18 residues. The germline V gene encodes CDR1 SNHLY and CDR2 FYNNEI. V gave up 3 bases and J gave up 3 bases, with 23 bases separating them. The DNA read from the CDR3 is TGTGCCAGCAGTGACCGTGGGAATGTTGCGGGCTTGAAAGAGACC. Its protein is CASSDRGNVAGLKET. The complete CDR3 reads CASSDRGNVAGLKETQYF.

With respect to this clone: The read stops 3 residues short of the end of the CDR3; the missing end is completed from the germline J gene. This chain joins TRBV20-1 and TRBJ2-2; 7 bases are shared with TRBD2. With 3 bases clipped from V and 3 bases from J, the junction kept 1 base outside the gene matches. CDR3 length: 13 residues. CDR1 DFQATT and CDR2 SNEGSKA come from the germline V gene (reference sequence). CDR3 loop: CSASRGDTGELFF. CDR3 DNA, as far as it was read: TGCAGTGCTAGTCGGGGGGACACCGGGGAG.

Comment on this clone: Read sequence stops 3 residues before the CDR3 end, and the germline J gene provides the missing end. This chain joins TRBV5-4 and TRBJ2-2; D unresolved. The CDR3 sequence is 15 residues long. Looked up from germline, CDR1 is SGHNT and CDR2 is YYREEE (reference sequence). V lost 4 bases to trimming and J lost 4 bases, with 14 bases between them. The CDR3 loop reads CASSADMGRTGELFF. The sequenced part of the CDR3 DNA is TGTGCCAGCAGCGCTGACATGGGCCGCACCGGGGAG.

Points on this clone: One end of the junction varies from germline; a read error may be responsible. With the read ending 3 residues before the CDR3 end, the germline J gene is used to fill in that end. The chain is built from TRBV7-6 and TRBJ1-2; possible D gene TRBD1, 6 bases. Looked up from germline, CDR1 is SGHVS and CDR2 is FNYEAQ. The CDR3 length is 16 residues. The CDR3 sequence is CASSLAGIRGSGDYTF. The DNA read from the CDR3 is TGTGCCAGCAGCCTAGCGGGAATAAGGGGGTCCGGCGAC. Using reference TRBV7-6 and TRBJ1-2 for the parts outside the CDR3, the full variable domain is GAGVSQSPRYKVTKRGQDVALRCDPISGHVSLYWYRQALGQGPEFLTYFNYEAQQDKSGLPNDRFSAERPEGSISTLTIQRTEQRDSAMYRCASSLAGIRGSGDYTFGSGTRLTVV.

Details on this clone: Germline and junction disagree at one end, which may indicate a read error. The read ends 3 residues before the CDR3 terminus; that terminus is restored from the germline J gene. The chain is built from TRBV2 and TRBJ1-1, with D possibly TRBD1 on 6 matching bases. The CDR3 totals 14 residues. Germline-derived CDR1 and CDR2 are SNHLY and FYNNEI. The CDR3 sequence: CASTETGTDSKAFF. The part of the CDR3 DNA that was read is TGTGCCAGCACTGAAACGGGTACGGACAGTAAA.

CDR3: CASSAVPSGEQFF. Partial CDR3 DNA: TGTGCCAGCTCAGCGGTCCCATCGGGTGAG. The J gene is TRBJ2-1, the V gene TRBV18, with D unresolved. The read terminates 3 residues before the CDR3 end, so the remaining end is supplied by the germline J gene. The CDR3 is made up of 13 amino acids. V was clipped by 5 bases and J by 9 bases, with 14 bases between them. Germline V gene sequence: CDR1 KGHSH, CDR2 LQKENI.

The part of the CDR3 DNA that was read is TGTGCCAGCCGCAAGACAGGGTTCAGCGGGGAG. This gives the protein CASRKTGFSGE. The CDR3, in full, reads CASRKTGFSGELFF. V is TRBV18 and J is TRBJ2-2, with TRBD1 matching over 7 bases. The read ends 3 residues early relative to the CDR3; the germline J gene fills the gap. CDR1 and CDR2 (germline): KGHSH, LQKENI. The CDR3 sequence is 14 residues long. With V trimmed by 8 bases and J by 7 bases, 10 bases remained unmatched.

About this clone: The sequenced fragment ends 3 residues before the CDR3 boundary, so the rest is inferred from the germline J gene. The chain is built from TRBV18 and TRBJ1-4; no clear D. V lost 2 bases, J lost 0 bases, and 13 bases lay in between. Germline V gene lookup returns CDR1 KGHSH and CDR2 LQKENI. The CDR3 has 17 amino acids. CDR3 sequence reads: CASSPGQIPTTNEKLFF. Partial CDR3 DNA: TGTGCCAGCTCACCAGGCCAGATACCCACAACTAATGAAAAA.

The covered CDR3 bases are TGCAGTGCGACCCATGGGACTAGCGGGAGGCCCCCGGGCACAGATACG. Amino acid sequence: CSATHGTSGRPPGTDT. The full CDR3 protein reads CSATHGTSGRPPGTDTQYF. V usage is TRBV20-1 and J usage is TRBJ2-3, with 15 nucleotides matching TRBD2. The read stops 3 residues short of the end of the CDR3; the missing end is completed from the germline J gene. Germline lookup yields CDR1 DFQATT and CDR2 SNEGSKA (reference sequence). V trimming: 6 bases; J trimming: 1 base; junction bases outside the gene matches: 14. The CDR3 spans 19 residues.

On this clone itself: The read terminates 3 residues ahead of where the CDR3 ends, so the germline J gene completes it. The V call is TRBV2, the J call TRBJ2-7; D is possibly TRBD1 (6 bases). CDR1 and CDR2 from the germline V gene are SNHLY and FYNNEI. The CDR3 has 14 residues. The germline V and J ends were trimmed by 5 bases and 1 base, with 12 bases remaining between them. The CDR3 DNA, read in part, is TGTGCCAGCAGTACCGGCAGGGGATCCTACGAG. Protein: CASSTGRGSYE. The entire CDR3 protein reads CASSTGRGSYEQYF.

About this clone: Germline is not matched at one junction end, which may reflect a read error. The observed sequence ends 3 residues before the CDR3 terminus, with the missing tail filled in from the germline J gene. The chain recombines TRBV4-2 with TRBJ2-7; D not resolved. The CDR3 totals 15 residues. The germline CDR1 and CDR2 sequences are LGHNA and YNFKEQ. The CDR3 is CASSQGFSRAYEQYF. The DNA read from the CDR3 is TGCGCCAGCAGCCAAGGTTTCTCCCGGGCCTACGAG.

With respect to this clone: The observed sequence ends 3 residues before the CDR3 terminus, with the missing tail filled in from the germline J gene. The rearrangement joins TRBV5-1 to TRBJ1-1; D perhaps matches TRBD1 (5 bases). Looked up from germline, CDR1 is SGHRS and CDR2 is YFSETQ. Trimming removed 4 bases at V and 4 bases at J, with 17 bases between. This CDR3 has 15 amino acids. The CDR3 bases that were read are TGCGCCAGCAGCCTTGGGGGGGTCGGGGGCACTGAA. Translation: CASSLGGVGGTE. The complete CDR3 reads CASSLGGVGGTEAFF.

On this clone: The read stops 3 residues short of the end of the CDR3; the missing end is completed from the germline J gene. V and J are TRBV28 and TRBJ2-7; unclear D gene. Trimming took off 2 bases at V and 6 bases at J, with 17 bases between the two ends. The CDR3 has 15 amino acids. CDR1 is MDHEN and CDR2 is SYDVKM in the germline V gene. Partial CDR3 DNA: TGTGCCAGCAGTTTAGGGCGACCTTTGATGATCGAG. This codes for CASSLGRPLMIE. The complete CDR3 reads CASSLGRPLMIEQYF.

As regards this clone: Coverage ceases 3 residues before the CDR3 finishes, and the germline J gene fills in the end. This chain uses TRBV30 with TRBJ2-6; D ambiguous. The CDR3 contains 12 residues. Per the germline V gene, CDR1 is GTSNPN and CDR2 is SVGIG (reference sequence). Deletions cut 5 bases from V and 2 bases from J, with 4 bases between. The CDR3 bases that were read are TGTGCCTGGTCAACTGGGGCCAACGTC. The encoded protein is CAWSTGANV. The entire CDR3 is CAWSTGANVLTF.

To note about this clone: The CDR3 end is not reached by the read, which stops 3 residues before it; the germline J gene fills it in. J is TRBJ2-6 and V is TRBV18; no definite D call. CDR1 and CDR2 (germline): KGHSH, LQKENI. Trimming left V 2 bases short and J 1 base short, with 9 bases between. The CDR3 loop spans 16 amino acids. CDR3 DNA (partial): TGTGCCAGCTCACCAACCGGTTATTCTGGGGCCAACGTC. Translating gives CASSPTGYSGANV. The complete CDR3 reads CASSPTGYSGANVLTF.

Incomplete CDR3 DNA: TGTGCCAGTAGTCGCGGGCCAGGATTGGGGGAG. Translating gives CASSRGPGLGE. The full CDR3 reads CASSRGPGLGELFF. This chain links TRBV19 with TRBJ2-2; a possible D gene is TRBD2 (5 bases). The CDR3 extends 3 residues past the end of the read, so its final part is completed from the germline J gene. Between the trimmed V and J ends, which lost 5 bases and 8 bases, there was a span of 15 bases. The CDR3 sequence is 14 residues long. CDR1 is LNHDA and CDR2 is SQIVND in the germline V gene (reference sequence). The full variable domain, its missing parts supplied by reference TRBV19 and TRBJ2-2, is DGGITQSPKYLFRKEGQNVTLSCEQNLNHDAMYWYRQDPGQGLRLIYYSQIVNDFQKGDIAEGYSVSREKKESFPLTVTSAQKNPTAFYLCASSRGPGLGELFFGEGSRLTVL.

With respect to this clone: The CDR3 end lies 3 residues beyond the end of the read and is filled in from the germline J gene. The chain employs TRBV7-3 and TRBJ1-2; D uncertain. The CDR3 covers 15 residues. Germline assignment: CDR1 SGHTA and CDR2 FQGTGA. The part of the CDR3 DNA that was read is TGTGCCAGCAGCTTAAGCGGGTACTCCTACAATGAC. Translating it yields CASSLSGYSYND. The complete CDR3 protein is CASSLSGYSYNDYTF.